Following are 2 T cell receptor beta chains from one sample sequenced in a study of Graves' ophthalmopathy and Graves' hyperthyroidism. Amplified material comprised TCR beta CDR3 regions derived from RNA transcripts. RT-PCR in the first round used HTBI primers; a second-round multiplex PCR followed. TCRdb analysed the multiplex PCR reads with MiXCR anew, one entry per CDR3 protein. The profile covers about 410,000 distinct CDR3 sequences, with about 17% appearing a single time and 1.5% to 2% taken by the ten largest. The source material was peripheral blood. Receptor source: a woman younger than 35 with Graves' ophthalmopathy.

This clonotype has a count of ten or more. The CDR3 sequence: CASSAGRVNQPQHF. CDR3 DNA: TGTGCCAGCAGCGCGGGACGGGTCAATCAGCCCCAGCATTTT. This chain links TRBV6-1 with TRBJ1-5; perhaps TRBD1 as D (5 bases). With 6 bases removed from V and 3 bases from J, the gap between germline ends came to 12 bases. Germline V gene data show CDR1 as MNHNS and CDR2 as SASEGT. This CDR3 has 14 residues.

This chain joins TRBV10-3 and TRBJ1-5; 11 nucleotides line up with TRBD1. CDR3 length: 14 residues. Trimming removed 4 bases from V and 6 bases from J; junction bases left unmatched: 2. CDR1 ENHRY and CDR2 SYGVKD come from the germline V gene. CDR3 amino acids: CAISGTGGGQPQHF. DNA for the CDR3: TGTGCCATCAGTGGGACAGGGGGCGGTCAGCCCCAGCATTTT.